Given below is one T cell receptor beta chain in context. This specimen belongs to a study of human T cells and chemical hapten exposure. Study overall: Upper-back patches of 0.01% DPC were read at 6 days.

V trimming: 0 bases; J trimming: 5 bases; junction bases outside the gene matches: 8. The CDR3 sequence is 16 residues long. Germline values: CDR1 SGHRS, CDR2 YFSETQ. Time point noted: patch test 2, 6 weeks after DPC sensitization. Treatment here: therapeutic diphenylcyclopropenone sensitization with weekly scalp DPC. Unfractionated whole blood yielded the extracted total RNA. Unique molecular identifiers were attached to individual cDNA molecules during library preparation. MiXCR was run by TCRdb on the RACE reads, yielding one entry per CDR3 protein. This sample has around 75,000 distinct CDR3 sequences, with around 10% found just once.

The chain has TRBV5-1 and TRBJ2-5; 9 bases agree with TRBD2. Sequences were derived from whole blood, sampled in connection with sensitization to the hapten diphenylcyclopropenone (DPC). This TCR came from a woman aged 45 to 65 with alopecia areata. Some clones in this sample may be carry-over from other donors' samples. As DNA, the CDR3 is TGCGCCAGCAGCTTGGGGATTAGCGGGAGTGGCGAGACCCAGTACTTC. It translates to CASSLGISGSGETQYF. The full variable domain, its missing parts supplied by reference TRBV5-1 and TRBJ2-5, is KAGVTQTPRYLIKTRGQQVTLSCSPISGHRSVSWYQQTPGQGLQFLFEYFSETQRNKGNFPGRFSGRQFSNSRSEMNVSTLELGDSALYLCASSLGISGSGETQYFGPGTRLLVL.